One and the same sample provided the 32 T cell receptor beta chains below, sequenced in a study of blood T cell repertoires in COVID-19. The method was immunoSEQ multiplex PCR; TCRdb's version includes in-frame clones alone and lacks a portion of them. Among fewer than 150,000 clones listed, less than 85% were seen once. The specimen was peripheral blood. The receptor source for this set is a human donor in a cohort sampled during active COVID-19.

The chain uses TRBV7-3 and TRBJ2-3; 8 nucleotides match TRBD1. The CDR3 has 14 residues. In germline, CDR1 is SGHTA, CDR2 FQGTGA. J was trimmed by 5 bases and V by 5 bases; bases with no gene match: 6. The CDR3 DNA is TGTGCCAGCAGCCGGACAGGGAATAAAGATACGCAGTATTTT. Residues: CASSRTGNKDTQYF.

The chain links TRBV7-3 to TRBJ2-2; 7 nucleotides agree with TRBD1. This CDR3 comprises 15 residues. V lost 5 bases and J lost 6; bases outside the gene matches: 9. Germline loops: CDR1 SGHTA, CDR2 FQGTGA. The CDR3 DNA reads TGTGCCAGCAGCAGTAGACAGGGAAGATCCGGGGAGCTGTTTTTT. This encodes CASSSRQGRSGELFF.

The gene calls are TRBV5-5 and TRBJ2-6; D might be TRBD2 (6 bases). Deletions cut 0 bases from V and 1 base from J, with 20 bases between. The V gene's germline CDR1 is SGHKS and CDR2 YYEKEE (reference sequence). The CDR3 length is 20 residues. CDR3 sequence (DNA): TGTGCCAGCAGCTTGGCTCCGTGGGAGGCCCTCTCTTCTGGGGCCAACGTCCTGACTTTC. This encodes CASSLAPWEALSSGANVLTF. The full variable domain, its missing parts supplied by reference TRBV5-5 and TRBJ2-6, is DAGVTQSPTHLIKTRGQQVTLRCSPISGHKSVSWYQQVLGQGPQFIFQYYEKEERGRGNFPDRFSARQFPNYSSELNVNALLLGDSALYLCASSLAPWEALSSGANVLTFGAGSRLTVL.

The J gene is TRBJ2-3, the V gene TRBV2; D possibly corresponds to TRBD2 (6 bases). The CDR3 is 15 residues long. V gave up 6 bases and J gave up 0 bases, with 13 bases separating them. In germline, CDR1 is SNHLY, CDR2 FYNNEI. The CDR3 DNA reads TGTGCCAGCAGGTCCCGGGACTCTAGCACAGATACGCAGTATTTT. Protein sequence: CASRSRDSSTDTQYF.

The V gene is TRBV30, the J gene TRBJ1-1, with TRBD1 matching 8 bases. Trimming removed 5 bases from V and 1 base from J; junction bases left unmatched: 0. Germline CDR1 is GTSNPN and CDR2 is SVGIG (reference sequence). The length of the CDR3 is 12 residues. CDR3 DNA sequence: TGTGCCTGGGGGACAGGGAACACTGAAGCTTTCTTT. Translating gives CAWGTGNTEAFF.

Only one count was recorded for this clone. The chain links TRBV7-6 to TRBJ2-7; 7 positions agree with TRBD1. Trimming at V came to 5 bases and at J to 1 base, leaving 8 bases not matched to a gene. The CDR3 contains 15 residues. Germline values: CDR1 SGHVS, CDR2 FNYEAQ. The CDR3 DNA sequence: TGTGCCAGCAGCAGTGGGACAGCCCCGTCCTACGAGCAGTACTTC. It translates to CASSSGTAPSYEQYF.

This clone was recorded once. This chain connects TRBV7-2 to TRBJ2-4, with D possibly being TRBD2 (6 bases). V lost 2 bases to trimming and J lost 4 bases, with 9 bases between them. Germline CDR1 is SGHTA and CDR2 is FQGNSA. This CDR3 is 14 amino acids long. In DNA, the CDR3 is TGTGCCAGCAGCTTAAGAGGGACTAAAAACATTCAGTACTTC. It specifies CASSLRGTKNIQYF.

The chain couples TRBV28 to TRBJ2-1; D is perhaps TRBD2 (6 bases). Trimming stripped 4 bases from V and 4 bases from J, with 23 bases between. CDR3 size: 18 residues. Germline V gene sequence: CDR1 MDHEN, CDR2 SYDVKM. The CDR3 nucleotides are TGTGCCAGCAGTTGGACCCCCGGAGGCGCGGGGAATTACAATGAGCAGTTCTTC. As protein: CASSWTPGGAGNYNEQFF. The entire variable domain, with the rest obtained from reference TRBV28 and TRBJ2-1, is as follows: DVKVTQSSRYLVKRTGEKVFLECVQDMDHENMFWYRQDPGLGLRLIYFSYDVKMKEKGDIPEGYSVSREKKERFSLILESASTNQTSMYLCASSWTPGGAGNYNEQFFGPGTRLTVL.

In this sample, this clone turned up once. This rearrangement joins TRBV6-5 to TRBJ2-7, with D maybe TRBD1 (6 bases). Germline V gene lookup returns CDR1 MNHEY and CDR2 SVGAGI. CDR3 size: 14 residues. The V end was cut by 6 bases, the J end by 0 bases, with 12 bases between. The DNA for the CDR3 is TGTGCCAGCAGCCGGACAGCCAACTCCTACGAGCAGTACTTC. Translating it yields CASSRTANSYEQYF.

Worth noting for this clone: The same CDR3 can be traced to other DNA sequences in this sample. As DNA, the CDR3 is TGTGCCAGTAGTCGGACAGGGGGCGGCTATGGCTACACCTTC. Its protein is CASSRTGGGYGYTF. V gene TRBV19 combines with J gene TRBJ1-2, with 11 positions matching TRBD1. CDR1 is LNHDA, CDR2 SQIVND, per germline (reference sequence). The V segment lost 5 bases and the J segment 4 bases; nucleotides outside the gene matches: 3. The CDR3 contains 14 residues.

The J gene is TRBJ2-7, the V gene TRBV29-1, with D maybe TRBD1 (6 bases). Between the trimmed V and J ends, which lost 7 bases and 4 bases, there was a span of 20 bases. The CDR3 extends over 14 amino acids. Germline CDR1 reads SQVTM; CDR2 reads ANQGSEA. CDR3 sequence: CSASSGLGTYEQYF. The CDR3 nucleotides read TGCAGCGCGTCTTCTGGTCTGGGGACATACGAGCAGTACTTC.

The genes are TRBV19 and TRBJ1-5; D is uncertain. Germline values: CDR1 LNHDA, CDR2 SQIVND (reference sequence). The V and J ends lost 6 bases and 1 base respectively, with 13 bases between them. There are 15 residues in the CDR3. The CDR3 protein is CASRELYQSNQPQHF. The CDR3 DNA sequence: TGTGCCAGTAGGGAGCTGTATCAGAGCAATCAGCCCCAGCATTTT. The full variable domain, in which reference TRBV19 and TRBJ1-5 provide the parts outside the CDR3, is DGGITQSPKYLFRKEGQNVTLSCEQNLNHDAMYWYRQDPGQGLRLIYYSQIVNDFQKGDIAEGYSVSREKKESFPLTVTSAQKNPTAFYLCASRELYQSNQPQHFGDGTRLSIL.

This clone has a handful of counts. The V and J genes are TRBV2 and TRBJ1-1; tentative D call: TRBD1 (6 bases). Germline assignment: CDR1 SNHLY and CDR2 FYNNEI. Trimming removed 6 bases at V and 1 base at J, with 12 bases between. This CDR3 comprises 14 residues. CDR3 protein: CASRGGPSNTEAFF. Here the CDR3 DNA reads TGTGCCAGCAGGGGGGGGCCCTCGAACACTGAAGCTTTCTTT.

J is TRBJ1-5 and V is TRBV19; 7 nucleotides agree with TRBD1. The CDR3 sequence is 17 residues long. Trimming removed 5 bases from V and 7 bases from J; junction bases left unmatched: 17. The V gene's germline CDR1 is LNHDA and CDR2 SQIVND (reference sequence). The CDR3 bases are TGTGCCAGTAGTTTATTAAACAGGGGCGGGATTCGGCAGCCCCAGCATTTT. Translated: CASSLLNRGGIRQPQHF.

The chain combines TRBV12-2 with TRBJ2-1; TRBD2, the table's D call, was not compared with the DNA. TRBV12-2 is an annotated pseudogene. This CDR3 is built from 16 residues. CDR3 sequence (DNA): TGTGCAAGTCGCTTATCCGGGACTAGCGGGGGTAATGAGCAGTTCTTC. It is translated as CASRLSGTSGGNEQFF.

This clone was counted once. The rearrangement links TRBV2 to TRBJ2-1; D perhaps matches TRBD2 (6 bases). Germline CDR1 SNHLY, CDR2 FYNNEI. Trimming stripped 3 bases from V and 8 bases from J, with 17 bases between. The CDR3 runs 15 residues. The CDR3 DNA sequence: TGTGCCAGCAGTGATGGACGGCGGGGAAGGGATGAGCAGTTCTTC. Translating gives CASSDGRRGRDEQFF.

In its sample, this clone was seen once. In DNA, the CDR3 is TGTGCCAGTAGCCTCCCCGGAGGGCTTATTTCACCCCTCCACTTT. Its protein is CASSLPGGLISPLHF. The gene calls are TRBV19 and TRBJ1-6, with no clear D. V was pared by 6 bases and J by 9 bases, with 18 bases between. Germline values: CDR1 LNHDA, CDR2 SQIVND (reference sequence). The CDR3 extends over 15 amino acids.

The rearrangement links TRBV19 to TRBJ2-7; possibly TRBD2 for D (7 bases). The CDR3 is 15 amino acids. V dropped 1 base and J dropped 2 bases, with 12 bases sitting between them. Germline values: CDR1 LNHDA, CDR2 SQIVND (reference sequence). The CDR3: CASSIGGGGTYEQYF. The CDR3 DNA follows: TGTGCCAGTAGTATAGGAGGGGGGGGCACCTACGAGCAGTACTTC. Complete variable domain (other parts from reference TRBV19 and TRBJ2-7): DGGITQSPKYLFRKEGQNVTLSCEQNLNHDAMYWYRQDPGQGLRLIYYSQIVNDFQKGDIAEGYSVSREKKESFPLTVTSAQKNPTAFYLCASSIGGGGTYEQYFGPGTRLTVT.

This chain connects TRBV6-2 or TRBV6-3 to TRBJ1-5, with unresolved D. Germline V CDR1 and CDR2: MNHEY, SVGEGT. The CDR3 has 13 amino acids. Trimming shortened V by 5 bases and J by 5 bases, and 10 bases separated the two germline ends. As DNA, the CDR3 is TGTGCCAGCAGTCCCACAACATATCAGCCCCAGCATTTT. Protein product: CASSPTTYQPQHF.

The rearrangement joins TRBV6-1 to TRBJ1-2, with 7 bases aligning to TRBD1. There are 14 residues in the CDR3. Unmatched junction bases numbered 7, after V lost 1 base and J lost 8 bases. From germline, CDR1 is MNHNS and CDR2 SASEGT. The CDR3 DNA reads TGTGCCAGCAGTGAAGTAGGAGGGGGCGACGGCTACACCTTC. The encoded protein is CASSEVGGGDGYTF.

This clone was recorded a few times. The chain joins TRBV2 to TRBJ1-2; D remains unclear. Trimming removed 4 bases from V and 5 bases from J, with 14 bases in between. Germline V CDR1 and CDR2: SNHLY, FYNNEI. There are 14 residues in the CDR3. The CDR3 region is CASSVGGRVYGYTF. The CDR3 DNA follows: TGTGCCAGCAGTGTAGGAGGCAGAGTGTATGGCTACACCTTC.

Note on this clone: Other DNA sequences of this sample code for an identical CDR3. The chain carries TRBV9 and TRBJ1-6, with 7 bases fitting TRBD1. V trimming: 2 bases; J trimming: 5 bases; junction bases outside the gene matches: 4. Germline CDR1 SGDLS, CDR2 YYNGEE. CDR3 length: 15 amino acids. The CDR3 is CASSVGQGDNSPLHF. DNA for the CDR3: TGTGCCAGCAGCGTCGGTCAGGGGGATAATTCACCCCTCCACTTT.

The rearrangement uses TRBV15 and TRBJ2-2, with no clear D. The V gene lost 5 bases and the J gene lost 3 bases, with 10 bases spanning the gap. This CDR3 is built from 14 residues. Germline V gene sequence: CDR1 LNHNV, CDR2 YYDKDF (reference sequence). DNA for the CDR3: TGTGCCACCAGCTGGAGTCCCGACACCGGGGAGCTGTTTTTT. Amino acid sequence: CATSWSPDTGELFF.

This clone appeared once. V and J are TRBV6-5 and TRBJ1-1, with 11 bases lining up with TRBD1. CDR1 and CDR2 (germline): MNHEY, SVGAGI. With V trimmed by 1 base and J by 10 bases, 8 bases remained unmatched. This CDR3 is built from 15 residues. The CDR3 loop reads CASSYFGQGAVRAFF. The CDR3 DNA sequence: TGTGCCAGCAGTTACTTCGGACAGGGGGCTGTTAGAGCTTTCTTT.

This clone is a singleton in its sample. This rearrangement joins TRBV6-5 to TRBJ2-1; TRBD1 matches at 12 bases. CDR1 is MNHEY and CDR2 is SVGAGI in the germline V gene. The CDR3 is made up of 15 amino acids. The trim removed 6 bases at V and 7 bases at J, leaving 7 bases unmatched. CDR3 amino acids: CASSRDRGLENEQFF. DNA of the CDR3: TGTGCCAGCAGCCGGGACAGGGGGCTTGAAAATGAGCAGTTCTTC.

The V gene is TRBV7-2, the J gene TRBJ2-3; 8 nucleotides line up with TRBD2. Looked up from germline, CDR1 is SGHTA and CDR2 is FQGNSA. J lost 4 bases, V lost 6 bases, and 9 bases had no gene match. There are 15 residues in the CDR3. This CDR3 is CASRFTFGGADTQYF. The CDR3 nucleotides are TGTGCCAGCAGATTCACTTTCGGGGGGGCAGATACGCAGTATTTT.

The rearrangement joins TRBV19 to TRBJ2-5; the match to TRBD2 covers 8 bases. Germline CDR1 is LNHDA and CDR2 is SQIVND (reference sequence). The CDR3 totals 15 residues. With 3 bases clipped from V and 2 bases from J, the junction kept 5 bases outside the gene matches. The DNA of the CDR3 is TGTGCCAGTAGTATCAAGCGGGGGAGACAAGAGACCCAGTACTTC. Encoded protein: CASSIKRGRQETQYF.

The chain carries TRBV29-1 and TRBJ2-7, with D unresolved. Germline CDR1 is SQVTM and CDR2 is ANQGSEA. V dropped 2 bases and J dropped 7 bases, with 12 bases sitting between them. The CDR3 sequence is 12 residues long. The CDR3, as DNA: TGCAGCGTTGAAACCGGAGTCCGAGAGCAGTACTTC. Translating gives CSVETGVREQYF.

The rearrangement uses TRBV5-1 and TRBJ1-2; D is perhaps TRBD1 (6 bases). V lost 4 bases to trimming and J lost 2 bases, with 12 bases between them. The length of the CDR3 is 14 residues. Germline lookup yields CDR1 SGHRS and CDR2 YFSETQ. In nucleotides, the CDR3 is TGCGCCAGCAGCGGTGGACAGCTCAACTATGGCTACACCTTC. The encoded protein is CASSGGQLNYGYTF.

CDR3 sequence: CASRTGTGVGEAFF. DNA of the CDR3: TGCGCCAGCAGAACCGGGACAGGGGTCGGTGAAGCTTTCTTT. The chain is built from TRBV5-1 and TRBJ1-1, with 10 bases aligning to TRBD1. Germline CDR1 SGHRS, CDR2 YFSETQ. V lost 5 bases and J lost 7; bases outside the gene matches: 8. This CDR3 is built from 14 residues.

The chain carries TRBV9 and TRBJ2-5; no clear D. CDR1 is SGDLS and CDR2 is YYNGEE in the germline V gene. The CDR3 runs 15 residues. V was trimmed by 1 base and J by 1 base, leaving 11 bases between them. CDR3 residues: CASSVFGQAQETQYF. The CDR3 nucleotides are TGTGCCAGCAGCGTATTTGGGCAGGCCCAAGAGACCCAGTACTTC. The full variable domain, completed using reference TRBV9 and TRBJ2-5, is DSGVTQTPKHLITATGQRVTLRCSPRSGDLSVYWYQQSLDQGLQFLIQYYNGEERAKGNILERFSAQQFPDLHSELNLSSLELGDSALYFCASSVFGQAQETQYFGPGTRLLVL.

This chain uses TRBV29-1 with TRBJ2-1; the match to TRBD2 covers 7 bases. With 6 bases clipped from V and 3 bases from J, the junction kept 11 bases outside the gene matches. Germline CDR1 reads SQVTM; CDR2 reads ANQGSEA. The CDR3 totals 15 residues. The CDR3 sequence: CSVPGEGTIYNEQFF. The CDR3 DNA reads as TGCAGCGTACCGGGGGAGGGGACCATCTACAATGAGCAGTTCTTC.